The next 25 T cell receptor beta chains were all read from a single sample in a study of cytomegalovirus exposure and HLA in healthy donors (dated by TCRdb to 2017 to 2019). The library relied on the immunoSEQ multiplex PCR assay. For the multiplex PCR, a mixture combining 60 forward primers for TCR Vbeta segments and 13 reverse primers for TCR Jbeta segments was used. TCRdb obtained this table from immuneACCESS and retained in-frame rearrangements with V and J assigned. These tables miss some clones; where compared with another copy, unresolved V genes account for less than half of the shortfall, and the remainder is unexplained. Across this sample there are some 150,000 clones, with about 79% seen only once. 2% to 2.5% of the sample goes to the ten largest clones. Sequencing input: PBMCs. The receptors were gathered from a woman aged 50 to 60 in good health and CMV-seronegative.

The V and J genes are TRBV6-4 and TRBJ2-7; D gene uncertain. The CDR3 runs to 13 residues. V lost 5 bases, J lost 0 bases, and 8 bases lay in between. Germline CDR1 reads MRHNA; CDR2 reads SNTAGT. CDR3 sequence: CASSLTDSYEQYF. CDR3 DNA sequence: TGTGCCAGCAGTCTTACTGACTCCTACGAGCAGTACTTC.

This chain uses TRBV5-4 with TRBJ1-2; unclear D gene. The CDR3 sequence is 13 residues long. Trimming took off 4 bases at V and 2 bases at J, with 9 bases between the two ends. The V gene's germline CDR1 is SGHNT and CDR2 YYREEE (reference sequence). For the CDR3, the DNA is TGTGCCAGCAGCCTCCGGGAAAACTATGGCTACACCTTC. Residues: CASSLRENYGYTF. Using reference TRBV5-4 and TRBJ1-2 for the parts outside the CDR3, the full variable domain is ETGVTQSPTHLIKTRGQQVTLRCSSQSGHNTVSWYQQALGQGPQFIFQYYREEENGRGNFPPRFSGLQFPNYSSELNVNALELDDSALYLCASSLRENYGYTFGSGTRLTVV.

This chain's CDR3 is CASSPRLQSTYEQYF. The DNA of the CDR3 is TGTGCCAGCTCACCAAGGTTACAGTCTACCTACGAGCAGTACTTC. The rearrangement joins TRBV18 to TRBJ2-7; D not certain. The CDR3 contains 15 residues. V was trimmed by 2 bases and J by 2 bases, leaving 13 bases between them. Germline values: CDR1 KGHSH, CDR2 LQKENI. The whole variable domain, filled in from reference TRBV18 and TRBJ2-7, reads NAGVMQNPRHLVRRRGQEARLRCSPMKGHSHVYWYRQLPEEGLKFMVYLQKENIIDESGMPKERFSAEFPKEGPSILRIQQVVRGDSAAYFCASSPRLQSTYEQYFGPGTRLTVT.

This sequence joins TRBV7-2 and TRBJ2-3; 12 positions agree with TRBD2. Germline CDR1 SGHTA, CDR2 FQGNSA. The CDR3 loop spans 16 amino acids. Unmatched junction bases numbered 7, after V lost 5 bases and J lost 4 bases. CDR3 region: CASSARLAGVPDTQYF. DNA of the CDR3: TGTGCCAGCAGCGCGCGACTAGCGGGAGTTCCAGATACGCAGTATTTT.

V usage is TRBV19 and J usage is TRBJ2-3, with 12 bases matching TRBD2. CDR3 length equals 14 residues. Germline CDR1 LNHDA, CDR2 SQIVND (reference sequence). With V trimmed by 4 bases and J by 8 bases, 4 bases remained unmatched. The CDR3 nucleotides read TGTGCCAGTAGTACTGGACTAGCGGGACGTACGCAGTATTTT. Translating it yields CASSTGLAGRTQYF. The full variable domain, completed using reference TRBV19 and TRBJ2-3, is DGGITQSPKYLFRKEGQNVTLSCEQNLNHDAMYWYRQDPGQGLRLIYYSQIVNDFQKGDIAEGYSVSREKKESFPLTVTSAQKNPTAFYLCASSTGLAGRTQYFGPGTRLTVL.

The V call is TRBV5-5, the J call TRBJ1-4; D gene uncertain. The CDR3 extends over 14 amino acids. Germline-derived CDR1 and CDR2 are SGHKS and YYEKEE (reference sequence). V shed 4 bases and J shed 4 bases, with 11 bases lying between them. CDR3 nucleotide sequence: TGTGCCAGCAGCCCTCTAGGTGATAATGAAAAACTGTTTTTT. Translation gives CASSPLGDNEKLFF.

The V and J genes are TRBV18 and TRBJ1-6; weak D call: TRBD1 (5 bases). The CDR3 is 17 residues long. V was trimmed by 0 bases and J by 4 bases, leaving 13 bases between them. CDR1 KGHSH and CDR2 LQKENI come from the germline V gene. CDR3 nucleotides: TGTGCCAGCTCACCACCTGACAGACCCCGTTATAATTCACCCCTCCACTTT. Translated: CASSPPDRPRYNSPLHF.

The V and J genes are TRBV7-2 and TRBJ1-4; tentative D call: TRBD1 (6 bases). The CDR3 runs 16 residues. CDR1 is SGHTA and CDR2 is FQGNSA in the germline V gene. Trimming took off 1 base at V and 3 bases at J, with 12 bases between the two ends. The CDR3 nucleotides read TGTGCCAGCAGCTTAGGCGGTCAGGGGTCTAATGAAAAACTGTTTTTT. Protein sequence: CASSLGGQGSNEKLFF.

This clone was seen just once. The chain uses TRBV28 and TRBJ2-5; TRBD2 matches 9 bases. The better agreement between TRBJ2-7 and the DNA end casts doubt on the J call. In germline, CDR1 is MDHEN, CDR2 SYDVKM. This CDR3 is 15 amino acids long. The CDR3 DNA sequence: TGTGCCAGCAGTTTAGGGGCTAGCGGGGCCTACGAGCAGTACTTC. Residues: CASSLGASGAYEQYF.

The chain couples TRBV5-8 to TRBJ1-5; possibly TRBD1 for D (6 bases). Germline V CDR1 and CDR2: SGHTS, YDEGEE. V dropped 4 bases and J dropped 3 bases, with 17 bases sitting between them. This CDR3 region has 16 residues. The chain's CDR3 is CASSPKGGNLNQPQHF. CDR3 DNA sequence: TGTGCCAGCAGCCCCAAGGGGGGGAACCTCAATCAGCCCCAGCATTTT.

The J gene is TRBJ2-5, the V gene TRBV10-3; TRBD1 is a possible D gene (6 bases). The CDR3 runs 12 residues. Per the germline V gene, CDR1 is ENHRY and CDR2 is SYGVKD. V lost 4 bases and J lost 5, with 8 bases in between. CDR3 in DNA: TGTGCCATCAGTGGGGGGCTGGAGACCCAGTACTTC. Encoded protein: CAISGGLETQYF.

The chain carries TRBV25-1 and TRBJ2-4; weak D call: TRBD2 (6 bases). V dropped 5 bases and J dropped 11 bases, with 16 bases sitting between them. The CDR3 consists of 13 residues. Looked up from germline, CDR1 is MGHDK and CDR2 is SYGVNS. The CDR3 loop is CASSNTNPGVQYF. The CDR3 DNA is TGTGCCAGCAGTAACACTAACCCGGGGGTTCAGTACTTC.

This chain joins TRBV14 and TRBJ2-1; 12 nucleotides agree with TRBD2. Germline lookup yields CDR1 SGHDN and CDR2 FVKESK. J was trimmed by 5 bases and V by 2 bases; bases with no gene match: 4. The CDR3 is 16 amino acids. The DNA of the CDR3 is TGTGCCAGCAGCCAACTAGCGGGAGGGCCAAACAATGAGCAGTTCTTC. Translating it yields CASSQLAGGPNNEQFF.

The gene calls are TRBV14 and TRBJ1-1, with 8 bases identical to TRBD1. This CDR3 is 16 amino acids long. J was trimmed by 1 base and V by 2 bases; bases with no gene match: 6. Germline V CDR1 and CDR2: SGHDN, FVKESK. CDR3 DNA sequence: TGTGCCAGCAGCCAACAGGGGGCAGGTTGGAACACTGAAGCTTTCTTT. Its protein is CASSQQGAGWNTEAFF.

The chain employs TRBV4-3 and TRBJ2-5; D not certain. The tail of the sequence fits TRBJ2-7 better, so the J call may be wrong. The CDR3 contains 15 residues. The germline CDR1 and CDR2 sequences are LGHNA and YSLEER. The CDR3 loop is CASSQDLLKAYEQYF. The DNA of the CDR3 is TGCGCCAGCAGCCAAGACTTACTGAAAGCCTACGAGCAGTACTTC.

J is TRBJ1-1 and V is TRBV5-6; D perhaps matches TRBD1 (5 bases). This CDR3 region has 15 residues. Trimming shortened V by 5 bases and J by 2 bases, and 16 bases separated the two germline ends. In germline, CDR1 is SGHDT, CDR2 YYEEEE. CDR3 sequence: CASSQYSTANTEAFF. The CDR3 coding sequence is TGTGCCAGCAGTCAGTATTCGACAGCCAACACTGAAGCTTTCTTT.

Written as DNA, the CDR3 is TGTGCCAGCAGTGGGAGTCTAGTGTCCTACGAGCAGTACTTC. As protein: CASSGSLVSYEQYF. The V and J genes are TRBV27 and TRBJ2-7; possible D gene TRBD2, 5 bases. The germline V gene has CDR1 MNHEY and CDR2 SMNVEV (reference sequence). This CDR3 region has 14 residues. The ends were cut back, 5 bases at V and 1 base at J, with 12 bases in the middle.

This chain joins TRBV28 and TRBJ2-7, with 9 nucleotides matching TRBD1. Germline CDR1 and CDR2: MDHEN and SYDVKM. This CDR3 comprises 18 residues. Trimming removed 2 bases from V and 6 bases from J; junction bases left unmatched: 17. Written as DNA, the CDR3 is TGTGCCAGCAGTTTACATCGCCTGGGGACAGGGAGTTATGGCGAGCAGTACTTC. This codes for CASSLHRLGTGSYGEQYF.

The rearrangement links TRBV4-3 to TRBJ2-1, with D maybe TRBD2 (5 bases). The length of the CDR3 is 14 residues. With 0 bases removed from V and 8 bases from J, the gap between germline ends came to 11 bases. Germline V CDR1 and CDR2: LGHNA, YSLEER. The chain's CDR3 is CASSQEARGHEQFF. As DNA, the CDR3 is TGCGCCAGCAGCCAAGAAGCTAGAGGGCATGAGCAGTTCTTC.

This chain uses TRBV10-3 with TRBJ2-1; D perhaps matches TRBD1 (6 bases). The CDR3 is 16 amino acids. V lost 3 bases, J lost 5 bases, and 17 bases lay in between. Germline lookup yields CDR1 ENHRY and CDR2 SYGVKD. In DNA, the CDR3 is TGTGCCATCAGTGAACGAGGTCAGGGGAAGCACAATGAGCAGTTCTTC. It specifies CAISERGQGKHNEQFF.

About this clone itself: In the same sample, other DNA sequences code for this CDR3. This sequence joins TRBV28 and TRBJ2-1; TRBD1 agrees at 8 bases. The CDR3 runs to 16 residues. The V segment lost 4 bases and the J segment 4 bases; nucleotides outside the gene matches: 9. Germline-derived CDR1 and CDR2 are MDHEN and SYDVKM. The CDR3 DNA reads as TGTGCCAGCAGTTCGACAGGGGCAGGGTCTTACAATGAGCAGTTCTTC. Amino acids: CASSSTGAGSYNEQFF.

The chain is built from TRBV29-1 and TRBJ1-2, with TRBD1 matching 8 bases. Germline CDR1 reads SQVTM; CDR2 reads ANQGSEA. Losses at the gene ends were 7 bases for V and 6 bases for J; bases not matched to a gene: 4. This CDR3 has 11 amino acids. CDR3 protein: CSARTGNGYTF. The CDR3 DNA follows: TGCAGCGCCCGGACAGGGAATGGCTACACCTTC.

This clone has just a few counts. The genes are TRBV18 and TRBJ1-3; 7 positions agree with TRBD1. This CDR3 has 16 residues. With V trimmed by 2 bases and J by 1 base, 5 bases remained unmatched. Per germline, CDR1 KGHSH and CDR2 LQKENI. In nucleotides, the CDR3 is TGTGCCAGCTCACCAAGACAGGGTATTTCTGGAAACACCATATATTTT. It specifies CASSPRQGISGNTIYF.

This chain connects TRBV15 to TRBJ2-1; 10 bases fit TRBD2. Germline CDR1 is LNHNV and CDR2 is YYDKDF (reference sequence). V shed 0 bases, J shed 5 bases, and the junction held 1 base outside the gene matches. CDR3 length equals 15 residues. The CDR3 DNA reads TGTGCCACCAGCAGAGAAGGACTAGCGGACAATGAGCAGTTCTTC. Protein: CATSREGLADNEQFF.

The rearrangement uses TRBV5-1 and TRBJ2-7; 11 positions agree with TRBD1. This CDR3 contains 15 residues. Germline CDR1 SGHRS, CDR2 YFSETQ. The V gene end was trimmed by 4 bases and the J gene end by 2 bases; junction bases not matched to a gene: 5. CDR3 DNA: TGCGCCAGCAGCCCGGGACAGGGGGTTACCTACGAGCAGTACTTC. Protein sequence: CASSPGQGVTYEQYF.